This T cell receptor (beta chain) came from a study of blood T cells in healthy people across ages. Findings of the study overall: Unknown CMV status may confound age-related changes in expanded clones.

Donor samples were obtained from healthy Caucasian individuals from Russia, aged about 6 to 100. Total RNA was isolated from each sample in quantities of at least 6 micrograms. This CDR3 contains 13 residues. Trimming removed 6 bases from V and 0 bases from J; junction bases left unmatched: 2. Per germline, CDR1 SQVTM and CDR2 ANQGSEA. This clonotype was seen at least ten times. The antigen is unknown. Primers used in a second PCR of about 6 to 12 cycles were a sample-barcoded 5' primer and a J-beta primer mix. All samples yielded 3 million or more CDR3-containing paired-end reads. TCRdb reanalysed the 5' RACE reads using MiXCR and keeps one entry per CDR3 protein. The sample has under 1,000,000 distinct CDR3 sequences, 46% seen once.

The sequenced sample consisted of blood. This receptor was obtained from an elderly man in good health. The V call is TRBV29-1, the J call TRBJ1-5; TRBD1 matches 7 bases. As DNA, the CDR3 is TGCAGCGTGGGGACAGATAGCAATCAGCCCCAGCATTTT. Translation gives CSVGTDSNQPQHF.